This T cell receptor (beta chain) emerged from a study of shared clonotypes between healthy human individuals (dated by TCRdb to about 2020). Regarding the research as a whole: The cohort included three men and a couple of women between 18 and 49 years of age. For each donor, three plates each were used for CD4 naive and CD4 memory, two plates were used for CD8 naive, and one plate was used for CD8 memory. To estimate repertoire size and how much clonotypes are shared between individuals, the study performed deep sequencing of blood TCR repertoires from a few healthy adults. To increase sequencing depth and limit assay-specific biases, different laboratories used diverse techniques to prepare libraries and sequence TCR repertoires. Each donor's leukapheresis produced roughly between roughly 0.9 and 8.9 billion PBMCs.

Study-wide findings and limitations: Based on pairwise subsampling, the degree of clonotype sharing among donors was expected to be affected by sequencing depth. Compared with non-shared clonotypes, clonotypes shared by all four sorted-subset donors had higher generation probabilities. Estimated clonotype richness was generally larger for naive than for memory subsets. Even with the large sequencing depth, rarefaction of the sorted-subset datasets indicated that sequencing was incomplete. The genetic and exposure-history diversity represented was limited by the small number of donors. Sharing across several donors was observed for approximately 5% of naive CD4, over 3% of naive CD8, around 2.5% of memory CD4, and around 0.42% of memory CD8 clonotypes. Only blood was sampled, and tissue TCR repertoires likely differ from those in blood.

TCR CDR3 regions were amplified from genomic DNA by multiplex PCR using the deep immunoSEQ assay. Genomic DNA extracted from each cell subset was distributed evenly over all wells of several immunoSEQ 96-well plates, and each plate served as one replicate. For sorted subsets, around 0.2 ug genomic DNA, equal to tens of thousands of T cell genomes, was loaded into each replicate PCR. Purified libraries were quantified with a Qubit 3.0 fluorometer, sized on a Bioanalyzer 2100, and re-quantified with the KAPA Library Quantification kit. Each immunoSEQ 96-well plate was sequenced on its own single-read 150-cycle Illumina NextSeq 550 flow cell. On the authors' methods: The immunoSEQ output contained only junctional sequences without quality scores, so filtering could not match that applied to full-length reads. To assign V/J genes and CDR3, sequences were annotated against IMGT germline references using PyIR, a Python wrapper for IgBLAST v1.9. Reads were removed for weak V/J assignments (E-value above 1e-6), missing CDR3, stop codons, out-of-frame junctions, or ambiguous translated residues. V3J clonotypes were defined by identical inferred V gene, J gene, and CDR3 amino acid sequence. The percentage overlap between two repertoires was calculated by dividing the number of shared unique clonotypes by the size of the smaller repertoire. Three approaches were used to assess repertoire richness: RTK rarefaction, the Chao1 estimator, and Recon v2.1 estimates of unobserved clonotypes. For all TCRbeta clonotypes obtained by the gDNA method from four donors, generation probabilities were computed with OLGA. This is the immuneACCESS table as TCRdb keeps it, with only in-frame sequences that have V and J called. A part of the clones is gone; compared with another copy, unresolved V genes explain less than half, and the rest is unexplained. That table gives V, J and clone size, and the DNA gave D and trimming. The sample profile shows 300,000 to 400,000 clones; around 90% of them were found once. The ten largest make up 15% to 20% of the sample.

V loses 3 bases of germline sequence and J loses 2 bases, and the interval between the two ends is 20 bases. The CDR3, from cysteine to phenylalanine, totals 18 residues. Kept here is only the CDR3 DNA, which spans 54 bases and is read in frame from base 1. The germline V gene supplies CDR1 SNHLY and CDR2 FYNNEI. Remarks on this clone: Its antigen has not been determined. No much larger clone exists at a distance of one base, and base qualities are not known.

Healthy HIV-negative adults with no recently reported acute infections or vaccinations were included as donors. Only Caucasian adults living in Nashville, Tennessee, USA were represented among the donors. CD8 memory samples were composed of magnetically selected CD45RO+ cells combined with CCR7-negative CD45RA+ effector memory (TemRA) cells. After blood collection by leukapheresis, PBMCs were isolated using Ficoll-Histopaque density gradient centrifugation and then cryopreserved in the vapor phase of liquid nitrogen. Analytical flow cytometry was used to check the purity and quantity of each magnetically sorted T cell population. Genomic DNA was isolated from each sorted fraction and quantified by UV absorbance on a Nanodrop 2000c.

The rearrangement joined TRBV2 to TRBJ2-1, with a weak D call of TRBD2 (6 bases match). The source of this sequence is a man aged 18 to 30 in good health. The specimen was memory CD8+ T cells sorted from blood. Read against the paper, the sample's cell subset or site label means: CD45RO+ cells pooled with CCR7-negative TemRA cells. The CDR3 region has the sequence CASSDGLALQFTYNEQFF. The bases read TGTGCCAGCAGTGACGGGCTAGCGTTACAATTTACCTACAATGAGCAGTTCTTC.